Shown below are 10 T cell receptor beta chains from a single sample sequenced in a study of CD8 T cells in cerebrospinal fluid in Alzheimer's disease. One entry per CDR3 protein, without DNA, is what TCRdb gives after re-calling the 10x single-cell sequencing reads. In all, the sample yields some 960 distinct CDR3 sequences. The sample comprised cerebrospinal fluid. These receptors all come from a human donor in good health.

This clonotype registers large (0.1 to 1%) by frequency. The J gene is TRBJ2-5, the V gene TRBV7-2; there is no DNA to check the TCRdb D call of TRBD2. This CDR3 is 16 amino acids long. Germline V gene sequence: CDR1 SGHTA, CDR2 FQGNSA. The CDR3 region is CASSLGRGGTQETQYF.

This clonotype is called medium-sized based on its frequency. The chain combines TRBV6-5 with TRBJ2-4; TCRdb calls TRBD1, which cannot be checked without DNA. The CDR3 spans 19 residues. The V gene's germline CDR1 is MNHEY and CDR2 SVGAGI. CDR3 loop: CASSGPGTGRGVAKNIQYF.

The V call is TRBV20-1, the J call TRBJ2-4. The germline gives CDR1 DFQATT, CDR2 SNEGSKA (reference sequence). The length of the CDR3 is 13 residues. The CDR3 loop reads CSARGRAKNIQYF.

This clonotype ranks as medium-sized in terms of frequency. The chain carries TRBV6-2 or TRBV6-3 and TRBJ1-5; TCRdb gives TRBD1 as the D gene, but with no DNA this cannot be confirmed. The CDR3 extends over 15 amino acids. CDR1 and CDR2 from the germline V gene are MNHEY and SVGEGT. The CDR3 here is CASSYGAGPSQPQHF.

This clonotype is called medium-sized based on its frequency. The chain couples TRBV11-3 to TRBJ2-1; TCRdb's D call, TRBD1, is unchecked because there is no DNA. The germline V gene has CDR1 SGHNT and CDR2 YENEEA. This CDR3 contains 16 residues. This CDR3 reads CASSWGQGGSYNEQFF. The whole variable domain, filled in from reference TRBV11-3 and TRBJ2-1, reads EAGVVQSPRYKIIEKKQPVAFWCNPISGHNTLYWYLQNLGQGPELLIRYENEEAVDDSQLPKDRFSAERLKGVDSTLKIQPAELGDSAVYLCASSWGQGGSYNEQFFGPGTRLTVL.

This clonotype registers medium-sized by frequency. The rearrangement links TRBV30 to TRBJ1-1; TCRdb's D call of TRBD1 is untestable without DNA. CDR1 and CDR2 (germline): GTSNPN, SVGIG (reference sequence). The CDR3 is 13 amino acids. CDR3 sequence reads: CAWSGDGRTEAFF. Filled out from reference TRBV30 and TRBJ1-1, the complete variable domain reads SQTIHQWPATLVQPVGSPLSLECTVEGTSNPNLYWYRQAAGRGLQLLFYSVGIGQISSEVPQNLSASRPQDRQFILSSKKLLLSDSGFYLCAWSGDGRTEAFFGQGTRLTVV.

This clonotype shows up as medium-sized by frequency. V usage is TRBV27 and J usage is TRBJ2-1; the TCRdb D gene call, TRBD2, has no DNA to confirm it. CDR3 length equals 14 residues. Germline-derived CDR1 and CDR2 are MNHEY and SMNVEV (reference sequence). The CDR3 reads CASSFDQRGNEQFF.

According to its frequency, this clonotype is medium-sized. The rearrangement links TRBV30 to TRBJ2-2; TCRdb selects TRBD2, and the lack of DNA leaves this call unchecked. Germline V gene lookup returns CDR1 GTSNPN and CDR2 SVGIG (reference sequence). This CDR3 region has 16 residues. This CDR3 is CAWSSRREGLFGELFF.

This clonotype is labeled medium-sized based on frequency. This chain uses TRBV19 with TRBJ2-6; no DNA is available, so the TRBD1 call from TCRdb remains unchecked. The germline V gene has CDR1 LNHDA and CDR2 SQIVND (reference sequence). CDR3 size: 17 residues. CDR3 protein: CASSRGTGTTGANVLTF.

By frequency, this clonotype registers medium-sized. This chain connects TRBV7-2 to TRBJ2-1. The CDR3 length is 14 residues. Germline CDR1 and CDR2: SGHTA and FQGNSA. CDR3 amino acids: CASSPRQTYNEQFF.